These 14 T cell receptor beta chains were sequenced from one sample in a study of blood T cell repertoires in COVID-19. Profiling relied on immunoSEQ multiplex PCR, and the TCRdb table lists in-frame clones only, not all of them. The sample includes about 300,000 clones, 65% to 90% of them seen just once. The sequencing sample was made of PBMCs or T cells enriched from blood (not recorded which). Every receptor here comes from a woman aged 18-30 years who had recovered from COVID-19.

CDR3 sequence (DNA): TGTGCCAGCAGCCAAGATAGGATGGACAGGGGTCGAGCAGATACGCAGTATTTT. Translating gives CASSQDRMDRGRADTQYF. This chain uses TRBV14 with TRBJ2-3, with 9 bases identical to TRBD1. This CDR3 spans 18 amino acids. V lost 0 bases, J lost 4 bases, and 11 bases stayed unmatched. CDR1 and CDR2 (germline): SGHDN, FVKESK.

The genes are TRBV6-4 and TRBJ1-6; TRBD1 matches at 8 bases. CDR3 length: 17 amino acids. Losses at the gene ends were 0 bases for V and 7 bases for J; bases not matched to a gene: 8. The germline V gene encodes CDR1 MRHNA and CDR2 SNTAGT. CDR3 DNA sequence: TGTGCCAGCAGTGACTCGGGAGGGGACAGGAGAAATTCACCCCTCCACTTT. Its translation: CASSDSGGDRRNSPLHF.

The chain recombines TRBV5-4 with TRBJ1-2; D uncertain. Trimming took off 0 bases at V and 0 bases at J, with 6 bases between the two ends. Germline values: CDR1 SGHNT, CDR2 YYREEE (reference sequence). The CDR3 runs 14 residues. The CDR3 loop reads CASSLDRTNYGYTF. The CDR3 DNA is TGTGCCAGCAGCTTGGACAGAACTAACTATGGCTACACCTTC. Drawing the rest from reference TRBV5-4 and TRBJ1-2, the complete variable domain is ETGVTQSPTHLIKTRGQQVTLRCSSQSGHNTVSWYQQALGQGPQFIFQYYREEENGRGNFPPRFSGLQFPNYSSELNVNALELDDSALYLCASSLDRTNYGYTFGSGTRLTVV.

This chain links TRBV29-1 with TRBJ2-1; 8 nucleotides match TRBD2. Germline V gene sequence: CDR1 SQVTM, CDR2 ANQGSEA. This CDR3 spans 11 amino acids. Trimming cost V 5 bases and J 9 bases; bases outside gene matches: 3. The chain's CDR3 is CSVPAGGEQFF. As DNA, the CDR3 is TGCAGCGTTCCTGCGGGGGGTGAGCAGTTCTTC.

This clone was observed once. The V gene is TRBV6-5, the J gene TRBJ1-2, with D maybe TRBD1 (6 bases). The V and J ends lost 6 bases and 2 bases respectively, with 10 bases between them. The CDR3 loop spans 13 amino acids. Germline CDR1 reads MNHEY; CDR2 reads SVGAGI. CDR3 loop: CASSRDRNYGYTF. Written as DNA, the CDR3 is TGTGCCAGCAGCCGCGACAGGAACTATGGCTACACCTTC.

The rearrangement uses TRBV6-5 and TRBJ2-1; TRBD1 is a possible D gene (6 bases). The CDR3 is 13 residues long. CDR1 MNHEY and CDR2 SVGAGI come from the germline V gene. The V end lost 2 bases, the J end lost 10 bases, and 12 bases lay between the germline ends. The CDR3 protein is CASSYRGNDEQFF. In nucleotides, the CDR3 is TGTGCCAGCAGTTACAGGGGGAACGACGAGCAGTTCTTC.

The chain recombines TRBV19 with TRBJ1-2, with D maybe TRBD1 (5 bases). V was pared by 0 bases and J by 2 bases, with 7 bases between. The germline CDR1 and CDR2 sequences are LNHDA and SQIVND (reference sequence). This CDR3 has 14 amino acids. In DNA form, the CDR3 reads TGTGCCAGTAGTATAGATCCAGGGAACTATGGCTACACCTTC. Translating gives CASSIDPGNYGYTF.

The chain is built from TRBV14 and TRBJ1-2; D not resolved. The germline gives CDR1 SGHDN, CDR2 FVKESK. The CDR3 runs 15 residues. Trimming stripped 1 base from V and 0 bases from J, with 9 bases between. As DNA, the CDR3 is TGTGCCAGCAGCCAAGCGTACAGTGCTAACTATGGCTACACCTTC. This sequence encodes CASSQAYSANYGYTF.

CDR3 sequence (DNA): TGTGCCAGCAGTGAAGCAGGGGCACAGCCCCAGCATTTT. Protein: CASSEAGAQPQHF. The chain couples TRBV6-1 to TRBJ1-5; a possible D gene is TRBD1 (5 bases). The CDR3 extends over 13 amino acids. Germline V gene lookup returns CDR1 MNHNS and CDR2 SASEGT. Trimming took off 0 bases at V and 7 bases at J, with 7 bases between the two ends.

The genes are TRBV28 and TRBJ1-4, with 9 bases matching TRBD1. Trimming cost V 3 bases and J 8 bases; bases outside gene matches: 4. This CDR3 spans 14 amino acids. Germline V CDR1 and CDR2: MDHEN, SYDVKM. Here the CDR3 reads CASSFRQGDEKLFF. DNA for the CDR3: TGTGCCAGCAGTTTTCGACAGGGGGACGAAAAACTGTTTTTT.

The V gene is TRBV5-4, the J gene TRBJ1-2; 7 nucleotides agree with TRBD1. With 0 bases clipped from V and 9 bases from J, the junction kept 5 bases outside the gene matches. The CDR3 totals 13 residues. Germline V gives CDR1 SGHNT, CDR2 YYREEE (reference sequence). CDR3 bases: TGTGCCAGCAGCTTGGTGTCAGGGGGTAGCTACACCTTC. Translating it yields CASSLVSGGSYTF. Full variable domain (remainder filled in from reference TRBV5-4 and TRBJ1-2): ETGVTQSPTHLIKTRGQQVTLRCSSQSGHNTVSWYQQALGQGPQFIFQYYREEENGRGNFPPRFSGLQFPNYSSELNVNALELDDSALYLCASSLVSGGSYTFGSGTRLTVV.

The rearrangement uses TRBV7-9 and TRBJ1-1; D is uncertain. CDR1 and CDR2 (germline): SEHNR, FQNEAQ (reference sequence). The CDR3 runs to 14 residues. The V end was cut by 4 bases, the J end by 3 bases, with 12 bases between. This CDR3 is CASSSLQEDTEAFF. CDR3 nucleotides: TGTGCCAGCAGCTCCCTCCAAGAGGACACTGAAGCTTTCTTT.

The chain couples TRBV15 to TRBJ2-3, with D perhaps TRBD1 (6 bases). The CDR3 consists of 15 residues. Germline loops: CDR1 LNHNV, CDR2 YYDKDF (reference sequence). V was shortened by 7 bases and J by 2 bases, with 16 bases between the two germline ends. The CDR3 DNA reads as TGTGCCACCACCGGGACAAGGGGTCCCACAGATACGCAGTATTTT. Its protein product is CATTGTRGPTDTQYF.

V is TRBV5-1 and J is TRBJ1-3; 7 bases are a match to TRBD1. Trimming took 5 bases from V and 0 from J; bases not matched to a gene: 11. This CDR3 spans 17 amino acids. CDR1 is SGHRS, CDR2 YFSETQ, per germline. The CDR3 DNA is TGCGCCAGCAGTAGATCCCCGGGACAGTTCTCTGGAAACACCATATATTTT. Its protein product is CASSRSPGQFSGNTIYF.